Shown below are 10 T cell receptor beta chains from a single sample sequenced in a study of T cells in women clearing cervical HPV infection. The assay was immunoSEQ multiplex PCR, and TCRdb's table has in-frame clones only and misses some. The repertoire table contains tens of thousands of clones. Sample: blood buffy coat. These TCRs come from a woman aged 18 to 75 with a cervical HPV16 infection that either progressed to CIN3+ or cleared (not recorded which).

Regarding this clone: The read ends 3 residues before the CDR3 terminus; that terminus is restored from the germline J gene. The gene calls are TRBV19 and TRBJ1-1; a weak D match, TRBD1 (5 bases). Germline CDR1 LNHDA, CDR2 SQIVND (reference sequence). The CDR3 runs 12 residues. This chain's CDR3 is CASSIGVGGAFF. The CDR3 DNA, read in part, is TGTGCCAGTAGTATAGGCGTCGGGGGG.

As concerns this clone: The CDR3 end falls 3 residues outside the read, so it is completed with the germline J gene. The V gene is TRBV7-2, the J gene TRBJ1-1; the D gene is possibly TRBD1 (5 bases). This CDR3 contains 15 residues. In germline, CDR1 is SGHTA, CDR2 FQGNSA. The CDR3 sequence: CASSLGPTVTDTAFF. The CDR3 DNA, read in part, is TGTGCCAGCAGCTTAGGTCCAACAGTGACAGATACG.

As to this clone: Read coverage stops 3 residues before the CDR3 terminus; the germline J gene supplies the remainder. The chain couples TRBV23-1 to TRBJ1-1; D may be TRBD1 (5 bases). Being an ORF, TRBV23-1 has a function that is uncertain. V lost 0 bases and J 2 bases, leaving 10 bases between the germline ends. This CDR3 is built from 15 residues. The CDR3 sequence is CASSQSGGTNTEAFF. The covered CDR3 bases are TGCGCCAGCAGTCAATCGGGGGGGACCAACACTGAA.

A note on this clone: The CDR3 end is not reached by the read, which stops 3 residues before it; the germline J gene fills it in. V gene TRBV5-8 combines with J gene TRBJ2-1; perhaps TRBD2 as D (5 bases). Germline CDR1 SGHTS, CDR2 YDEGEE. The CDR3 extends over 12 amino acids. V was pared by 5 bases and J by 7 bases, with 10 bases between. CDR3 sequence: CASRQLVNEQFF. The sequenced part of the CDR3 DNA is TGTGCCAGCAGGCAACTAGTAAATGAG. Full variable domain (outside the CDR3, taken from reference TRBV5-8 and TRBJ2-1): EAGVTQSPTHLIKTRGQQATLRCSPISGHTSVYWYQQALGLGLQFLLWYDEGEERNRGNFPPRFSGRQFPNYSSELNVNALELEDSALYLCASRQLVNEQFFGPGTRLTVL.

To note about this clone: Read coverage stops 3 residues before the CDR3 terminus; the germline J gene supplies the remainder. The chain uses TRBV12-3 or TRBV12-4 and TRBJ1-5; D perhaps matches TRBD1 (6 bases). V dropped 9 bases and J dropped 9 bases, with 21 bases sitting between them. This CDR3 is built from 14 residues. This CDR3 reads CASTRGQGDGPQHF. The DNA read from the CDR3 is TGTGCCAGTACCCGGGGACAAGGGGATGGGCCC.

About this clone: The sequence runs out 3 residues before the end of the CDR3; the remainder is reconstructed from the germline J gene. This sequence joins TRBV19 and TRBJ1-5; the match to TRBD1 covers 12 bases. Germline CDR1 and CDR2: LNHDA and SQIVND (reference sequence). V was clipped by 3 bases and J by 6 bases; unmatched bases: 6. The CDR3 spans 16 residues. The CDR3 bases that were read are TGTGCCAGTAGTATTCCGGGACAGGGGGCGATTCAGCCC. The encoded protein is CASSIPGQGAIQP. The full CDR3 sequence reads CASSIPGQGAIQPQHF.

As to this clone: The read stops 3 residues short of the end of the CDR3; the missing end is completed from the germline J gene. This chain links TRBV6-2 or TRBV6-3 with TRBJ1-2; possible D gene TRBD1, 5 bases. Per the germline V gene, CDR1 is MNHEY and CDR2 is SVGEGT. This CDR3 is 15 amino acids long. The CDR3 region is CASSYSTGGWGDYTF. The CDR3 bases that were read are TGTGCCAGCAGTTACTCGACCGGGGGATGGGGTGAC.

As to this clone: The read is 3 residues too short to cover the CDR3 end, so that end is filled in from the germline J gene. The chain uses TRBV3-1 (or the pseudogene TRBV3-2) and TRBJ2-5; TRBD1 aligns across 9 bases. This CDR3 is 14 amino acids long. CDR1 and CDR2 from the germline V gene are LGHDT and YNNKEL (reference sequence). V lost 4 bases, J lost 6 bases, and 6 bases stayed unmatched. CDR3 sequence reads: CASSPHTGGKTQYF. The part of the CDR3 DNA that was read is TGTGCCAGCAGCCCTCATACAGGGGGCAAGACC.

The CDR3 DNA, read in part, is TGTGCCAGCAGCTTCCGGGACAGCCAAGAGACC. It codes for CASSFRDSQET. The entire CDR3 sequence reads CASSFRDSQETYTF. The chain combines TRBV11-1 with TRBJ1-2; 7 positions match TRBD1. With the read ending 3 residues before the CDR3 end, the germline J gene is used to fill in that end. Germline V gives CDR1 SGHAT, CDR2 FQDESV (reference sequence). This CDR3 contains 14 residues.

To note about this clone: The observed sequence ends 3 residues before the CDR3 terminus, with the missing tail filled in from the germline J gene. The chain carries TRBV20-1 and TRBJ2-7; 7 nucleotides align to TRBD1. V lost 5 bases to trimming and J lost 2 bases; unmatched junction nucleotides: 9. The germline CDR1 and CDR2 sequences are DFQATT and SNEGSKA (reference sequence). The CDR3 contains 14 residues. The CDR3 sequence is CSAGTGTDPYEQYF. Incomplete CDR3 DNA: TGCAGTGCTGGGACCGGGACAGATCCCTACGAG.